These 13 T cell receptor beta chains originate from one sample sequenced in a study of shared clonotypes between healthy human individuals. Method: immunoSEQ multiplex PCR; TCRdb's copy keeps in-frame clones and lacks some. The table shows 400,000 to 600,000 clones, with 90% to 96% occurring only once. The specimen was naive CD4+ T cells sorted from blood. Subset here: CD45RA+ positively selected. The receptors here all came from a woman in her 30s in good health.

This chain uses TRBV5-6 with TRBJ2-7, with 7 bases lining up with TRBD2. The J segment lost 3 bases and the V segment lost 0 bases, leaving 9 bases of the junction unmatched. The CDR3 is 16 residues long. CDR1 and CDR2 (germline): SGHDT, YYEEEE. As DNA, the CDR3 is TGTGCCAGCAGCTTGGTTGGCGCGGGAGAGCACTACGAGCAGTACTTC. Translating gives CASSLVGAGEHYEQYF. The full variable domain, with the rest looked up from reference TRBV5-6 and TRBJ2-7, is DAGVTQSPTHLIKTRGQQVTLRCSPKSGHDTVSWYQQALGQGPQFIFQYYEEEERQRGNFPDRFSGHQFPNYSSELNVNALLLGDSALYLCASSLVGAGEHYEQYFGPGTRLTVT.

V and J are TRBV5-6 and TRBJ2-1; 10 bases are a match to TRBD2. Looked up from germline, CDR1 is SGHDT and CDR2 is YYEEEE. J was trimmed by 4 bases and V by 2 bases; bases with no gene match: 3. This CDR3 has 15 residues. The CDR3 loop is CASSLAGGGYNEQFF. CDR3 nucleotides: TGTGCCAGCAGCTTAGCGGGAGGGGGGTACAATGAGCAGTTCTTC.

The rearrangement joins TRBV5-5 to TRBJ2-1; 12 positions agree with TRBD2. The germline V gene encodes CDR1 SGHKS and CDR2 YYEKEE (reference sequence). Unmatched junction bases numbered 1, after V lost 3 bases and J lost 0 bases. The CDR3 covers 16 residues. The CDR3 sequence is CASSSTSGSSYNEQFF. CDR3 nucleotides: TGTGCCAGCAGCTCGACTAGCGGGAGCTCCTACAATGAGCAGTTCTTC. Full variable domain (rest looked up from reference TRBV5-5 and TRBJ2-1): DAGVTQSPTHLIKTRGQQVTLRCSPISGHKSVSWYQQVLGQGPQFIFQYYEKEERGRGNFPDRFSARQFPNYSSELNVNALLLGDSALYLCASSSTSGSSYNEQFFGPGTRLTVL.

The V gene is TRBV2, the J gene TRBJ1-2, with D possibly being TRBD1 (6 bases). The ends were cut back, 6 bases at V and 7 bases at J, with 15 bases in the middle. The CDR3 length is 13 residues. CDR1 SNHLY and CDR2 FYNNEI come from the germline V gene. CDR3 sequence reads: CASRSARGGGYTF. CDR3 coding DNA: TGTGCCAGCAGATCCGCCAGGGGAGGTGGCTACACCTTC.

The chain links TRBV11-3 to TRBJ2-1; possibly TRBD2 for D (6 bases). The CDR3 sequence is 13 residues long. CDR1 and CDR2 from the germline V gene are SGHNT and YENEEA. V shed 1 base and J shed 8 bases, with 9 bases lying between them. The CDR3, as DNA: TGTGCCAGCAGCTTAGGGGGGGTATATGAGCAGTTCTTC. Translating it yields CASSLGGVYEQFF.

The rearrangement joins TRBV5-1 to TRBJ1-2; the match to TRBD1 covers 7 bases. The germline CDR1 and CDR2 sequences are SGHRS and YFSETQ. With 4 bases clipped from V and 0 bases from J, the junction kept 6 bases outside the gene matches. The CDR3 loop spans 15 amino acids. The CDR3 region has the DNA TGCGCCAGCAGCAATGGACAGGCAACTAACTATGGCTACACCTTC. This gives the protein CASSNGQATNYGYTF. The full variable domain, in which reference TRBV5-1 and TRBJ1-2 provide the parts outside the CDR3, is KAGVTQTPRYLIKTRGQQVTLSCSPISGHRSVSWYQQTPGQGLQFLFEYFSETQRNKGNFPGRFSGRQFSNSRSEMNVSTLELGDSALYLCASSNGQATNYGYTFGSGTRLTVV.

The chain is built from TRBV21-1 and TRBJ1-1. TRBV21-1 is listed as a pseudogene. The CDR3 covers 12 residues. The chain's CDR3 is CASSLVRTEAFF. CDR3 bases: TGTGCCAGCAGTCTTGTTCGCACTGAAGCTTTCTTT.

The J gene is TRBJ1-5, the V gene TRBV6-1; D unclear. The CDR3 spans 17 residues. The germline CDR1 and CDR2 sequences are MNHNS and SASEGT. Trimming cost V 3 bases and J 1 base, with 16 bases left between them. CDR3 in DNA: TGTGCCAGCAGTGATGTTCGCCGGCCTACGAGCAATCAGCCCCAGCATTTT. Encoded protein: CASSDVRRPTSNQPQHF.

The rearrangement links TRBV5-1 to TRBJ2-1; D could derive from TRBD1 or TRBD2 (5 bases each). Germline V gene lookup returns CDR1 SGHRS and CDR2 YFSETQ. Trimming removed 4 bases at V and 0 bases at J, with 14 bases between. CDR3 length equals 16 residues. As DNA, the CDR3 is TGCGCCAGCAGCCCCAGGGACCTTGGCTCCTACAATGAGCAGTTCTTC. Amino acid sequence: CASSPRDLGSYNEQFF.

This rearrangement joins TRBV7-9 to TRBJ1-5; D gene uncertain. The CDR3 is 17 residues long. V lost 5 bases to trimming and J lost 1 base, with 18 bases between them. Germline CDR1 SEHNR, CDR2 FQNEAQ (reference sequence). CDR3 DNA: TGTGCCAGCAGCACCGACGCCGCCCCCCCGAGCAATCAGCCCCAGCATTTT. Its protein product is CASSTDAAPPSNQPQHF.

The chain is built from TRBV28 and TRBJ2-6; possible D gene TRBD1, 6 bases. CDR3 size: 17 residues. From germline, CDR1 is MDHEN and CDR2 SYDVKM. V lost 1 base and J lost 3, with 13 bases in between. The CDR3 protein is CASSLSQGRFGANVLTF. DNA for the CDR3: TGTGCCAGCAGTTTATCTCAGGGGCGCTTTGGGGCCAACGTCCTGACTTTC. Drawing the rest from reference TRBV28 and TRBJ2-6, the complete variable domain is DVKVTQSSRYLVKRTGEKVFLECVQDMDHENMFWYRQDPGLGLRLIYFSYDVKMKEKGDIPEGYSVSREKKERFSLILESASTNQTSMYLCASSLSQGRFGANVLTFGAGSRLTVL.

The V call is TRBV15, the J call TRBJ1-5; 7 positions match TRBD1. CDR3 length: 14 residues. J was trimmed by 10 bases and V by 1 base; bases with no gene match: 7. In germline, CDR1 is LNHNV, CDR2 YYDKDF (reference sequence). CDR3 sequence (DNA): TGTGCCACCAGCAGAGTTCCAGGGGGGGGACCCCAGCATTTT. Its protein product is CATSRVPGGGPQHF.

This clone was observed a single time. The chain joins TRBV14 to TRBJ1-2; TRBD1 is a possible D gene (5 bases). This CDR3 spans 13 amino acids. CDR1 is SGHDN, CDR2 FVKESK, per germline. V lost 2 bases, J lost 4 bases, and 8 bases lay in between. The DNA for the CDR3 is TGTGCCAGCAGCCAACGGACACTCTATGGCTACACCTTC. Its protein is CASSQRTLYGYTF.